The present TCR beta chain was sequenced within a study of T cell responses to AZD1222 COVID-19 vaccine. The wider study: Second-dose schedules of about 4 or about 12 weeks were combined. The study, taken as a whole, reports: Every sample of the repertoires postdated the peak T cell response. Spike was spanned by vaccine-associated CD4 TCRs, which were dominant at 160-218 and 743-854.

This clone was observed a few times. Its antigen is unknown. Sequencing used immunoSEQ multiplex PCR; TCRdb keeps in-frame clones, though not all of them. Among 100,000 to 150,000 clones listed, under 90% were seen once. This CDR3 has 14 residues. V was trimmed by 3 bases and J by 8 bases, leaving 13 bases between them. Germline lookup yields CDR1 SEHNR and CDR2 FQNEAQ (reference sequence). The chain has TRBV7-9 and TRBJ1-4; D call uncertain. The receptor was isolated from an adult in good health. The source was peripheral blood, collected on day 0 of AZD1222 vaccination. The CDR3 protein is CASSFLRSEEKLFF. Here the CDR3 DNA reads TGTGCCAGCAGCTTTTTACGCAGCGAGGAAAAACTGTTTTTT.